This T cell receptor beta chain was recovered during a study of shared clonotypes between healthy human individuals. CDR3 length: 16 amino acids. Unmatched junction bases numbered 10, after V lost 5 bases and J lost 5 bases. Germline CDR1 MNHEY, CDR2 SMNVEV (reference sequence). Method: immunoSEQ multiplex PCR; TCRdb's copy keeps in-frame clones and lacks some. There are 600,000 to 750,000 clones in the sample; about 78% occur only once, and under 2% lies in the top ten. Sequences were obtained from memory CD4+ T cells sorted from blood. Described subset: CD45RA-negative fraction. The receptor was derived from a woman under 40 in good health. This chain links TRBV27 with TRBJ2-7; 12 bases line up with TRBD2. The CDR3 here is CASSLQTSGRRDEQYF. The CDR3 nucleotides are TGTGCCAGCAGTCTCCAAACTAGCGGGAGGAGGGACGAGCAGTACTTC.